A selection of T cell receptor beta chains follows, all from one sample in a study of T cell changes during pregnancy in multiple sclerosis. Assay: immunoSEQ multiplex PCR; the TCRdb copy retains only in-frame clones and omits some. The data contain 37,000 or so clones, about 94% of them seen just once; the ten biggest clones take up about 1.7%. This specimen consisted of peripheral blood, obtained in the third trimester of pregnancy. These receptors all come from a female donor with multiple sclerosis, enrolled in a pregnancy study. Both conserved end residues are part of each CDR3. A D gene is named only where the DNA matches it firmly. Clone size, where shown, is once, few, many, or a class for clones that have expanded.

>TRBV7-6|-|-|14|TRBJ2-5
CASILDWTQETQYF
TGTGCCAGCATCCTTGACTGGACTCAAGAGACCCAGTACTTC
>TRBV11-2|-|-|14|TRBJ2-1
CASSGLSGNQEQFF
TGTGCCAGCAGCGGACTTAGCGGAAATCAGGAGCAGTTCTTC
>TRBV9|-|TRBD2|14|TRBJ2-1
CASSPRLAPNEQFF
TGTGCCAGCAGCCCAAGACTAGCGCCGAATGAGCAGTTCTTC
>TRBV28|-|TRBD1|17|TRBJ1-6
CASSPRTGLGSNSPLHF
TGTGCCAGCAGCCCGAGGACAGGGCTGGGGTCAAATTCACCCCTCCACTTT
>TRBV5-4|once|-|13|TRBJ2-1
CASSTTRGDEQFF
TGTGCCAGCAGCACGACTAGGGGTGATGAGCAGTTCTTC
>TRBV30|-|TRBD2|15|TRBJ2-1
CAWSPLAGGPGEQFF
TGTGCCTGGAGCCCGCTAGCGGGAGGGCCGGGTGAGCAGTTCTTC
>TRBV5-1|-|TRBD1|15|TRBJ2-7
CASSLAMGQEYEQYF
TGCGCCAGCAGCTTGGCTATGGGACAGGAGTACGAGCAGTACTTC
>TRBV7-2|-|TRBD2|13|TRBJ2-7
CASSLGRLAGVVF
TGTGCCAGCAGCCTAGGAAGGCTAGCGGGGGTGGTCTTC
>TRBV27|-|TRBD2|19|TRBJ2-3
CASSLLGLAGVRSTDTQYF
TGTGCCAGCAGCCTTTTAGGACTAGCGGGAGTCAGGAGCACAGATACGCAGTATTTT
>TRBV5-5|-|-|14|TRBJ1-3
CATGHGSSGNTIYF
TGTGCCACCGGACACGGATCCTCTGGAAACACCATATATTTT
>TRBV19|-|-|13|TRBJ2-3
CASSMAGTDTQYF
TGTGCCAGTAGTATGGCGGGCACAGATACGCAGTATTTT
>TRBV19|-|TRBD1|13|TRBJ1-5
CASSDRVHQPQHF
TGTGCCAGTAGTGACAGGGTCCATCAGCCCCAGCATTTT
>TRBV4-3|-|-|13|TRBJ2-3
CASSHHTTDTQYF
TGCGCCAGCAGCCACCACACCACAGATACGCAGTATTTT
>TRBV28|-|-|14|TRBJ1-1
CASRPLGGHTEAFF
TGTGCCAGCAGGCCCCTGGGAGGACACACTGAAGCTTTCTTT
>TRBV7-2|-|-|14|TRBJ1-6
CASSSRGRNSPLHF
TGTGCCAGCAGCTCCAGGGGAAGGAATTCACCCCTCCACTTT
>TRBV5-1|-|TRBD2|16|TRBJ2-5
CASSTGTSGLQETQYF
TGCGCCAGCAGCACTGGGACTAGCGGACTCCAAGAGACCCAGTACTTC
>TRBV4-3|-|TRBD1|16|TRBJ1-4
CASSQVGTGGNEKLFF
TGCGCCAGCAGCCAAGTTGGGACAGGGGGTAATGAAAAACTGTTTTTT
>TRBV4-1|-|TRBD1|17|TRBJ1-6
CASSQVSGGSYNSPLHF
TGCGCCAGCAGCCAAGTTTCAGGGGGCTCCTATAATTCACCCCTCCACTTT